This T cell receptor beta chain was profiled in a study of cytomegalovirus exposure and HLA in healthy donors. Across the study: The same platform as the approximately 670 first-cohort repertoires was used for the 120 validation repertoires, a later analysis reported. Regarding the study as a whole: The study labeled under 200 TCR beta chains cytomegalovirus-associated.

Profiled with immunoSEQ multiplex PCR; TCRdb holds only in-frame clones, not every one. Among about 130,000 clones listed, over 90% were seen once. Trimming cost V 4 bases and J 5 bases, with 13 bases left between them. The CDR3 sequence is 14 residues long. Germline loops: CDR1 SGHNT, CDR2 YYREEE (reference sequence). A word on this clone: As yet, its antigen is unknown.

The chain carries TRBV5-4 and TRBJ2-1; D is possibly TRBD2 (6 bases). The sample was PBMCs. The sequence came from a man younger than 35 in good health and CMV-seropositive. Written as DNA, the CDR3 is TGTGCCAGCAGCCCGGAGGGGTCCAACAATGAGCAGTTCTTC. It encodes CASSPEGSNNEQFF.